The 28 T cell receptor beta chains below come from one sample, sequenced in a study of spatial heterogeneity in lung cancer. TCRdb recomputed calls from the 5' RACE reads with MiXCR, one row per CDR3 protein. In the table there are fewer than 45,000 distinct CDR3 sequences, approximately 7% of which are singletons. The time point denotes: sample taken at primary tumor resection. This specimen consisted of PBMCs, obtained at surgery. Receptors originate from a female donor with early-stage non-small cell lung cancer.

This clonotype was observed at least ten times. The rearrangement joins TRBV29-1 to TRBJ2-5, with no clear D. Germline CDR1 and CDR2: SQVTM and ANQGSEA. The V end lost 8 bases, the J end lost 2 bases, and 9 bases lay between the germline ends. The CDR3 is 11 residues long. The CDR3 DNA sequence: TGCAGCCTAGGGTTGCAAGAGACCCAGTACTTC. Protein sequence: CSLGLQETQYF.

This clonotype has a handful of counts. The chain is built from TRBV11-2 and TRBJ2-2; possibly TRBD2 for D (5 bases). The CDR3 runs 15 residues. Germline V CDR1 and CDR2: SGHAT, FQNNGV. V was pared by 5 bases and J by 4 bases, with 14 bases between. The chain's CDR3 is CASSGRRAGTGELFF. The CDR3 DNA reads as TGTGCCAGCAGCGGGCGGCGGGCCGGCACCGGGGAGCTGTTTTTT.

This clonotype was counted at least ten times. The rearrangement uses TRBV2 and TRBJ1-6; no clear D gene. Deletions cut 10 bases from V and 0 bases from J, with 7 bases between. This CDR3 spans 13 amino acids. Germline V CDR1 and CDR2: SNHLY, FYNNEI. The DNA for the CDR3 is TGTGCCACGAGGAACTCCTATAATTCACCCCTCCACTTT. This codes for CATRNSYNSPLHF. The complete variable domain, with remaining parts taken from reference TRBV2 and TRBJ1-6, reads EPEVTQTPSHQVTQMGQEVILRCVPISNHLYFYWYRQILGQKVEFLVSFYNNEISEKSEIFDDQFSVERPDGSNFTLKIRSTKLEDSAMYFCATRNSYNSPLHFGNGTRLTVT.

This clonotype was seen only a few times. This chain joins TRBV3-1 and TRBJ2-2, with a weak D call TRBD2 (6 bases). V lost 9 bases to trimming and J lost 1 base, with 15 bases between them. Germline CDR1 is LGHDT and CDR2 is YNNKEL (reference sequence). The CDR3 length is 15 residues. CDR3 sequence reads: CASQAGTWNTGELFF. The CDR3 DNA reads TGTGCCAGTCAAGCCGGGACTTGGAACACCGGGGAGCTGTTTTTT.

This clonotype was seen at least ten times. V usage is TRBV3-1 and J usage is TRBJ1-1; a weak D match, TRBD1 (5 bases). V lost 1 base and J lost 3, with 15 bases in between. Germline V gene sequence: CDR1 LGHDT, CDR2 YNNKEL (reference sequence). CDR3 length: 16 residues. The CDR3: CASSQGHQGGDTEAFF. The CDR3 DNA follows: TGTGCCAGCAGCCAAGGGCACCAGGGCGGGGACACTGAAGCTTTCTTT. The complete variable domain, with remaining parts taken from reference TRBV3-1 and TRBJ1-1, reads DTAVSQTPKYLVTQMGNDKSIKCEQNLGHDTMYWYKQDSKKFLKIMFSYNNKELIINETVPNRFSPKSPDKAHLNLHINSLELGDSAVYFCASSQGHQGGDTEAFFGQGTRLTVV.

This clonotype has a count of ten or more. The J gene is TRBJ1-1, the V gene TRBV6-2 or TRBV6-3; D is uncertain. Trimming removed 5 bases from V and 2 bases from J, with 9 bases in between. Germline loops: CDR1 MNHEY, CDR2 SVGEGT. The CDR3 extends over 13 amino acids. The CDR3 nucleotides read TGTGCCAGCAGTAGAACAGCAAACACTGAAGCTTTCTTT. Translation gives CASSRTANTEAFF.

On this clonotype itself: The junction differs from germline at one of its ends, possibly a read error. J is TRBJ2-3 and V is TRBV28; TRBD1 matches 10 bases. Germline lookup yields CDR1 MDHEN and CDR2 SYDVKM. This CDR3 contains 12 residues. Here the CDR3 DNA reads TGTGCCAGCAGCCTTAGGACAGGGGGTTCCCTTTTT. Translated, it gives CASSLRTGGSLF.

This clonotype was seen many times. The chain recombines TRBV2 with TRBJ2-2; tentatively, D is TRBD1 (5 bases). The germline CDR1 and CDR2 sequences are SNHLY and FYNNEI. The CDR3 is 14 amino acids. V was cut by 1 base and J by 6 bases, with 9 bases left in between. The CDR3 DNA reads TGTGCCAGCAGTGAAGGCCAGGGCCCCGGGGAGCTGTTTTTT. This sequence encodes CASSEGQGPGELFF.

This clonotype was seen ten or more times. The chain employs TRBV5-1 and TRBJ2-2; D is possibly TRBD1 (5 bases). CDR1 is SGHRS, CDR2 YFSETQ, per germline. This CDR3 contains 14 residues. The ends were cut back, 1 base at V and 4 bases at J, with 8 bases in the middle. This CDR3 is CASSLPGSTGELFF. CDR3 nucleotide sequence: TGCGCCAGCAGCTTGCCAGGGTCCACCGGGGAGCTGTTTTTT.

This clonotype is a singleton in its sample. V is TRBV18 and J is TRBJ2-7; no clear D. With 3 bases removed from V and 3 bases from J, the gap between germline ends came to 9 bases. This CDR3 has 13 amino acids. In germline, CDR1 is KGHSH, CDR2 LQKENI. The DNA for the CDR3 is TGTGCCAGCTCACCTGCGTCCAGCTACGAGCAGTACTTC. Amino acid sequence: CASSPASSYEQYF.

This clonotype was picked up many times. The chain recombines TRBV4-1 with TRBJ2-3; possibly TRBD1 for D (6 bases). This CDR3 has 16 amino acids. From germline, CDR1 is MGHRA and CDR2 YSYEKL. V was pared by 0 bases and J by 5 bases, with 15 bases between. CDR3 residues: CASSQDYRPDRDTQYF. The CDR3 coding sequence is TGCGCCAGCAGCCAAGATTACCGACCGGACAGAGATACGCAGTATTTT.

This clonotype was picked up many times. V is TRBV20-1 and J is TRBJ1-1; D is uncertain. With 1 base removed from V and 9 bases from J, the gap between germline ends came to 12 bases. The CDR3 runs to 12 residues. The germline V gene has CDR1 DFQATT and CDR2 SNEGSKA (reference sequence). As DNA, the CDR3 is TGCAGTGCTAGAGTCTCCGGGGAGCAAGCTTTCTTT. Residues: CSARVSGEQAFF.

This clonotype appeared a few times. The V and J genes are TRBV3-1 and TRBJ2-5; D unresolved. The CDR3 loop spans 14 amino acids. Trimming took 1 base from V and 4 from J, leaving 10 bases between them. Per germline, CDR1 LGHDT and CDR2 YNNKEL (reference sequence). This CDR3 reads CASSQAGTSETQYF. CDR3 nucleotides: TGTGCCAGCAGCCAAGCGGGTACCTCAGAGACCCAGTACTTC.

This clonotype has ten or more counts. The chain has TRBV6-5 and TRBJ2-2; 7 bases fit TRBD1. CDR1 is MNHEY and CDR2 is SVGAGI in the germline V gene. V lost 4 bases and J lost 10; bases outside the gene matches: 9. The CDR3 runs to 14 residues. CDR3 nucleotides: TGTGCCAGCAGTTTCTCGACAGGGTTAGCGGAGCTGTTTTTT. Its translation: CASSFSTGLAELFF.

The CDR3 loop reads CASSLWQGTTNEKLFF. CDR3 nucleotide sequence: TGTGCCAGCAGCTTGTGGCAGGGGACAACTAATGAAAAACTGTTTTTT. The rearrangement links TRBV5-5 to TRBJ1-4; D possibly corresponds to TRBD1 (6 bases). The CDR3 totals 16 residues. With 1 base removed from V and 0 bases from J, the gap between germline ends came to 10 bases. Germline CDR1 reads SGHKS; CDR2 reads YYEKEE (reference sequence).

The rearrangement links TRBV7-3 to TRBJ2-5; D may match TRBD1 or TRBD2 (5 bases each). The germline V gene encodes CDR1 SGHTA and CDR2 FQGTGA. V shed 6 bases and J shed 1 base, with 9 bases lying between them. This CDR3 comprises 13 residues. CDR3 in amino acids: CASSPGTQETQYF. CDR3 nucleotide sequence: TGTGCCAGCAGTCCCGGGACCCAAGAGACCCAGTACTTC.

This clonotype was observed at least ten times. CDR3 sequence: CASSPLGTDLSNQPQHF. For the CDR3, the DNA is TGCGCCAGCAGTCCCCTCGGGACAGACCTTAGCAATCAGCCCCAGCATTTT. V and J are TRBV23-1 and TRBJ1-5, with 7 bases fitting TRBD1. TRBV23-1 is assigned to the ORF class and has an uncertain function. V shed 4 bases and J 0 bases; nucleotides not matched to a gene: 9. This CDR3 has 17 residues.

This clonotype has more than one count but fewer than ten. This chain links TRBV2 with TRBJ2-7; 7 bases map to TRBD1. CDR3 length equals 14 residues. Trimming at V came to 6 bases and at J to 0 bases, leaving 5 bases not matched to a gene. Germline CDR1 and CDR2: SNHLY and FYNNEI. CDR3 amino acids: CASRGQISSYEQYF. DNA of the CDR3: TGTGCCAGCAGGGGACAGATAAGCTCCTACGAGCAGTACTTC.

This clonotype was recorded many times. The rearrangement links TRBV19 to TRBJ1-5, with 8 positions matching TRBD1. CDR1 and CDR2 from the germline V gene are LNHDA and SQIVND (reference sequence). The CDR3 extends over 13 amino acids. The CDR3 loop reads CAGGRGRNQPQHF. The CDR3 DNA sequence: TGTGCAGGGGGCAGGGGGCGCAATCAGCCCCAGCATTTT. Full variable domain (missing parts from reference TRBV19 and TRBJ1-5): DGGITQSPKYLFRKEGQNVTLSCEQNLNHDAMYWYRQDPGQGLRLIYYSQIVNDFQKGDIAEGYSVSREKKESFPLTVTSAQKNPTAFYLCAGGRGRNQPQHFGDGTRLSIL.

The V gene is TRBV12-3 or TRBV12-4, the J gene TRBJ1-2; TRBD1 agrees at 10 bases. The CDR3 is 14 amino acids. After removal of 6 bases from V and 2 bases from J, the junction contained 3 bases not matched to a gene. The DNA for the CDR3 is TGTGCCAGCAGCACGACAGGGGGCAACTATGGCTACACCTTC. Its protein product is CASSTTGGNYGYTF.

The V call is TRBV20-1, the J call TRBJ2-2, with 8 bases aligning to TRBD2. The CDR3 totals 17 residues. Losses at the gene ends were 0 bases for V and 3 bases for J; bases not matched to a gene: 9. Germline assignment: CDR1 DFQATT and CDR2 SNEGSKA (reference sequence). CDR3 region: CSARDQPSGGDTGELFF. DNA of the CDR3: TGCAGTGCTAGAGATCAACCCAGCGGGGGAGACACCGGGGAGCTGTTTTTT.

The V gene is TRBV7-2, the J gene TRBJ1-1, with D uncertain. This CDR3 has 14 residues. The V end lost 3 bases, the J end lost 1 base, and 9 bases lay between the germline ends. Looked up from germline, CDR1 is SGHTA and CDR2 is FQGNSA. For the CDR3, the DNA is TGTGCCAGCAGCTTTTTGAGTCCGAACACTGAAGCTTTCTTT. This encodes CASSFLSPNTEAFF.

The rearrangement links TRBV20-1 to TRBJ1-4; D possibly corresponds to TRBD1 (5 bases). Germline V gives CDR1 DFQATT, CDR2 SNEGSKA (reference sequence). The V gene lost 3 bases and the J gene lost 7 bases, with 21 bases spanning the gap. The length of the CDR3 is 16 residues. This CDR3 reads CSARDLRVMYSEKLFF. The CDR3 DNA follows: TGCAGTGCTAGGGACCTCAGGGTCATGTATAGTGAAAAACTGTTTTTT.

This clonotype has at least ten counts. The J gene is TRBJ1-2, the V gene TRBV11-2, with D perhaps TRBD1 (5 bases). The V gene lost 0 bases and the J gene lost 6 bases, with 8 bases spanning the gap. This CDR3 contains 13 residues. Germline-derived CDR1 and CDR2 are SGHAT and FQNNGV. DNA for the CDR3: TGTGCCAGCAGCTTAGACAGGGTTGATGGCTACACCTTC. Its translation: CASSLDRVDGYTF.

This clonotype was counted at least ten times. The V and J genes are TRBV6-6 and TRBJ2-5, with 10 bases identical to TRBD2. The CDR3 covers 17 residues. Germline V gives CDR1 MNHNY, CDR2 SVGAGI (reference sequence). V shed 2 bases, J shed 7 bases, and the junction held 13 bases outside the gene matches. CDR3 nucleotides: TGTGCCAGCAGTTACGGCCTAGCGGGGGCCTCCTTAGGGACCCAGTACTTC. This codes for CASSYGLAGASLGTQYF.

This clonotype was seen ten or more times. This chain uses TRBV20-1 with TRBJ1-5; TRBD1 might be the D (6 bases). Germline lookup yields CDR1 DFQATT and CDR2 SNEGSKA (reference sequence). Trimming took 6 bases from V and 6 from J, leaving 15 bases between them. The CDR3 loop spans 13 amino acids. The CDR3 region is CSAVQGGGQPQHF. Written as DNA, the CDR3 is TGCAGTGCCGTCCAAGGGGGAGGTCAGCCCCAGCATTTT.

This clonotype was found many times. V and J are TRBV18 and TRBJ2-2; D perhaps matches TRBD1 (6 bases). V gave up 5 bases and J gave up 6 bases, with 7 bases separating them. The CDR3 length is 12 residues. The germline V gene encodes CDR1 KGHSH and CDR2 LQKENI. The CDR3 loop reads CASSWTAGELFF. The CDR3, as DNA: TGTGCCAGCTCATGGACAGCCGGGGAGCTGTTTTTT.

This clonotype was seen only a few times. The chain employs TRBV19 and TRBJ2-1; 7 nucleotides match TRBD1. There are 14 residues in the CDR3. Germline V gives CDR1 LNHDA, CDR2 SQIVND (reference sequence). Trimming removed 6 bases from V and 4 bases from J; junction bases left unmatched: 6. DNA of the CDR3: TGTGCCAGTAGACGACAGGGTAATTACAATGAGCAGTTCTTC. It yields the protein CASRRQGNYNEQFF.